The TCR beta chain under discussion was sequenced for a study of blood T cell repertoires in COVID-19. Study in general: Sample material is recorded as cDNA or gDNA derived from T cells, B-cell-depleted T cells, or PBMCs.

Using immunoSEQ multiplex PCR, the repertoire was profiled, and TCRdb retains in-frame clones only, with some absent. The sample includes around 240,000 clones, approximately 90% of them seen just once. This clone appeared a single time. The CDR3 sequence is 14 residues long. Trimming stripped 3 bases from V and 0 bases from J, with 8 bases between. From germline, CDR1 is MDHEN and CDR2 SYDVKM. The sequencing sample was made of PBMCs or T cells enriched from blood (not recorded which). This chain connects TRBV28 to TRBJ1-1, with D unresolved. The sequence was collected from a man aged 45 to 65 who had been exposed to COVID-19. CDR3 sequence: CASSFRGMNTEAFF. In nucleotides, the CDR3 is TGTGCCAGCAGTTTTCGGGGAATGAACACTGAAGCTTTCTTT.